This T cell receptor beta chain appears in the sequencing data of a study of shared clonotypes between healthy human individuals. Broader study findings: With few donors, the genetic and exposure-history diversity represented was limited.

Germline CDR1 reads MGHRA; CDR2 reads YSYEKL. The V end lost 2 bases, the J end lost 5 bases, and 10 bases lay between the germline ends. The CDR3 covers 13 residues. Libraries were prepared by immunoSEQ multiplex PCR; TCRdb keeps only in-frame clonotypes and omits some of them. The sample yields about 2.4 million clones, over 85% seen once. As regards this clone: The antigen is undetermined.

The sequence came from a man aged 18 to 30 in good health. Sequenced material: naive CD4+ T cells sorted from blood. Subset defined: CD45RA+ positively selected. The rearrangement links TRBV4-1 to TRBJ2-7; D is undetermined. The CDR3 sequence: CASSQPSRNEQYF. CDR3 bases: TGCGCCAGCAGCCAACCATCACGCAACGAGCAGTACTTC.